A single sample gave rise to the 14 T cell receptor beta chains below, sequenced in a study of T cell repertoires in cytomegalovirus infection (dated by TCRdb to the late 2010s). These reads were obtained on an Illumina HiSeq 1500. The raw public reads went through TCRdb reprocessing: fastp at Q25, MiXCR clone calling, in-frame beta chains kept. Each CDR3 protein appears once, grouped with its most common genes and DNA. For this sample there are around 300,000 distinct CDR3 sequences; around 20% appear just once. About 21% of the sample belongs to the ten largest clones. In the paper's terms, the treatment or condition label means: in vitro stimulation with specific CMV peptide epitopes to enrich CMV-specific T cells. Their cognate antigens are unknown. This sample comprised cultured PBMCs, obtained from culture after CMV antigen stimulation. Receptors were obtained from a human donor in good health (CMV status not recorded). Some clones in this sample may be carry-over from other donors' samples.

There are a few counts of this clonotype. The chain has TRBV2 and TRBJ1-6; 11 bases align to TRBD1. CDR3 length: 16 residues. Germline V gene sequence: CDR1 SNHLY, CDR2 FYNNEI. The ends lost 3 bases at V and 9 bases at J; junction bases unmatched: 7. The CDR3 region is CASSERGDRGGSPLHF. The CDR3 region has the DNA TGTGCCAGCAGTGAGCGCGGGGACAGGGGGGGTTCACCCCTCCACTTT. The full variable domain, rest sourced from reference TRBV2 and TRBJ1-6, is EPEVTQTPSHQVTQMGQEVILRCVPISNHLYFYWYRQILGQKVEFLVSFYNNEISEKSEIFDDQFSVERPDGSNFTLKIRSTKLEDSAMYFCASSERGDRGGSPLHFGNGTRLTVT.

This clonotype was picked up many times. CDR3 coding DNA: TGTGCCAGCAGTTCCGCTTTCTCAACTAGCGGCCCTACAGATACGCAGTATTTT. Its translation is CASSSAFSTSGPTDTQYF. V usage is TRBV12-3 or TRBV12-4 and J usage is TRBJ2-3; 8 bases align to TRBD2. The CDR3 has 18 residues. V shed 4 bases and J 3 bases; nucleotides not matched to a gene: 15.

This clonotype occurred a few times. This chain uses TRBV12-3 or TRBV12-4 with TRBJ1-5; D remains unclear. V was cut by 1 base and J by 3 bases, with 4 bases left in between. The CDR3 spans 13 residues. In nucleotides, the CDR3 is TGTGCCAGCAGTTTAGAACTCAATCAGCCCCAGCATTTT. This sequence encodes CASSLELNQPQHF.

The rearrangement uses TRBV20-1 and TRBJ2-1, with D maybe TRBD2 (6 bases). The CDR3 is 13 residues long. CDR1 DFQATT and CDR2 SNEGSKA come from the germline V gene (reference sequence). V was shortened by 7 bases and J by 6 bases, with 16 bases between the two germline ends. Here the CDR3 reads CSVDIVTSNEQFF. DNA for the CDR3: TGCAGTGTGGATATCGTGACTAGCAATGAGCAGTTCTTC.

This clonotype was picked up a small number of times. The V and J genes are TRBV6-2 or TRBV6-3 and TRBJ2-1; no reliable D call. The germline gives CDR1 MNHEY, CDR2 SVGEGT. With 5 bases removed from V and 6 bases from J, the gap between germline ends came to 11 bases. CDR3 length: 13 amino acids. CDR3 in amino acids: CASSNPVFNEQFF. CDR3 nucleotide sequence: TGTGCCAGCAGTAATCCAGTCTTCAATGAGCAGTTCTTC.

This clonotype was detected a few times. The chain's CDR3 is CASSSGTRETQYF. The CDR3 DNA is TGTGCCAGCAGCTCCGGGACCAGGGAGACCCAGTACTTC. The chain combines TRBV5-4 with TRBJ2-5; D could derive from TRBD1 or TRBD2 (5 bases each). Germline CDR1 reads SGHNT; CDR2 reads YYREEE (reference sequence). The CDR3 runs 13 residues. Deletions cut 3 bases from V and 5 bases from J, with 11 bases between.

The table lists this clonotype with a few counts. V usage is TRBV7-9 and J usage is TRBJ1-1; D is undetermined. The germline CDR1 and CDR2 sequences are SEHNR and FQNEAQ (reference sequence). Trimming left V 2 bases short and J 5 bases short, with 9 bases between. The CDR3 sequence is 13 residues long. The DNA for the CDR3 is TGTGCCAGCAGCTTACCCCAGGAAACTGAAGCTTTCTTT. Translated, it gives CASSLPQETEAFF.

This clonotype appeared a few times. The J gene is TRBJ2-3, the V gene TRBV12-3 or TRBV12-4, with D possibly matching TRBD1 (6 bases). Between the trimmed V and J ends, which lost 6 bases and 8 bases, there was a span of 15 bases. This CDR3 spans 13 amino acids. CDR3 residues: CASRPTGLVTQYF. Here the CDR3 DNA reads TGTGCCAGCAGACCCACAGGGTTAGTTACGCAGTATTTT.

This clonotype occurred a few times. The chain carries TRBV11-2 and TRBJ2-3; 12 positions match TRBD2. This CDR3 is built from 17 residues. V trimming: 5 bases; J trimming: 2 bases; junction bases outside the gene matches: 8. The V gene's germline CDR1 is SGHAT and CDR2 FQNNGV. CDR3 amino acids: CASSTLLAGGYTDTQYF. In nucleotides, the CDR3 is TGTGCCAGCAGCACCCTACTAGCGGGAGGATACACAGATACGCAGTATTTT.

The genes are TRBV12-3 or TRBV12-4 and TRBJ2-2; 7 nucleotides align to TRBD2. Trimming removed 4 bases from V and 3 bases from J; junction bases left unmatched: 8. The CDR3 runs 16 residues. The CDR3 sequence: CASSSVAGVDTGELFF. The CDR3 DNA sequence: TGTGCCAGCAGTTCTGTGGCGGGAGTAGACACCGGGGAGCTGTTTTTT.

This clonotype appeared a few times. The chain has TRBV20-1 and TRBJ2-2; 7 nucleotides agree with TRBD1. Per the germline V gene, CDR1 is DFQATT and CDR2 is SNEGSKA (reference sequence). The V and J ends lost 2 bases and 4 bases, in that order; junction bases with no gene match: 10. The CDR3 is made up of 16 amino acids. CDR3: CSARYGGQRSTGELFF. In DNA form, the CDR3 reads TGCAGTGCTAGATATGGGGGACAGAGATCCACCGGGGAGCTGTTTTTT.

The J gene is TRBJ1-1, the V gene TRBV5-1; D unresolved. The CDR3 consists of 14 residues. Germline CDR1 is SGHRS and CDR2 is YFSETQ. Deletions cut 5 bases from V and 1 base from J, with 12 bases between. The CDR3, as DNA: TGCGCCAGCAGGTTGTGGGAGGGGAACACTGAAGCTTTCTTT. Translation: CASRLWEGNTEAFF.

This clonotype came up many times. The chain carries TRBV11-3 and TRBJ2-3; 9 bases map to TRBD2. The CDR3 length is 14 residues. The germline CDR1 and CDR2 sequences are SGHNT and YENEEA. Trimming at V came to 6 bases and at J to 2 bases, leaving 3 bases not matched to a gene. The CDR3 region is CASSLAGNTDTQYF. The CDR3 DNA follows: TGTGCCAGCAGTCTAGCGGGAAACACAGATACGCAGTATTTT.

By frequency in the sample, this clonotype is medium-sized (0.01 to 0.1%). The chain recombines TRBV11-3 with TRBJ1-1; D unresolved. Trimming left V 5 bases short and J 5 bases short, with 15 bases between. This CDR3 contains 14 residues. CDR1 and CDR2 (germline): SGHNT, YENEEA. The CDR3 DNA reads TGTGCCAGCAGCATCGGCGCCCGAGTTACTGAAGCTTTCTTT. Its protein product is CASSIGARVTEAFF.